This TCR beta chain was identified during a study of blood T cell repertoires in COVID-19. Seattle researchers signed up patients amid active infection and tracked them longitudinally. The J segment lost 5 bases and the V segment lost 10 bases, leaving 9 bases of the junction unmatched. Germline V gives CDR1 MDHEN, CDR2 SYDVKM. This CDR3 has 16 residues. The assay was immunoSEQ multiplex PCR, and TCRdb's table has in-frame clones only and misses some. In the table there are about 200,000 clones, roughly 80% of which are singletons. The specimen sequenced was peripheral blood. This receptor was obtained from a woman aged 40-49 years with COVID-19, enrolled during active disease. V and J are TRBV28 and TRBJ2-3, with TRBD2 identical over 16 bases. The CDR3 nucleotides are TGTGCCACCTCGGGACTAGCGGGGGGGCGTAAAGATACGCAGTATTTT. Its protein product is CATSGLAGGRKDTQYF.